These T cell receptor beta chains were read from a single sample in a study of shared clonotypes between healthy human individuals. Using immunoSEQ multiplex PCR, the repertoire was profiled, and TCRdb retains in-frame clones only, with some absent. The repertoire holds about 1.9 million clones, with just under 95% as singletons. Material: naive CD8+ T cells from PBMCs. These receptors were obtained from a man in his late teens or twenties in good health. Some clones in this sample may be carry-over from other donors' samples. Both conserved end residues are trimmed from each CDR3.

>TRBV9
ASSPRAGARYEQY
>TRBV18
ASSPGGLAGNTGELF
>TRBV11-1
ASSLGTGAYEQY
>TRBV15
ATSRVQGPYEQY
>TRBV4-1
ASSQDARPAYGEQF
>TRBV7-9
ASSPRDGSYEQY
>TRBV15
ATSRVFGPPRGKLF
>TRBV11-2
ASSLVTSNEETQY
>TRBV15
ATSRVQGYSYEQY
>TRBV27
ASSLSAGTGGHEQY
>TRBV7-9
ASSLAGMAEAF
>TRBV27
ASSLRAQNTEAF
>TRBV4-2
ASSQATTGGGEQY
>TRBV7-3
ASSSTPRGLATDTQY
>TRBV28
ASADRTNTGELF
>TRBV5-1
ASSLGPWQGTYEQY
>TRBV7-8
ASSTYLWTARGTDTQY
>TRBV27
ASSTNRVEAF
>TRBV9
ASSARTDTQY
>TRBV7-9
ASLTESGANVLT
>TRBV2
ASTVLANQPQH
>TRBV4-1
ASSQGQGLRWETQY
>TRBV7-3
ASSSTLGQEYPCYSNQPQH
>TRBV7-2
ASSPQGFYGYT
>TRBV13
ASSSIPQSTDTQY
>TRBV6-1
ASSEFPQEQGGNTGELF
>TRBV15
ATSTSDRLYTEAF
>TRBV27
ASSLLPAASSYNEQF
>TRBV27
ASSQAWGNEQF
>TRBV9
ASSERGHQETQY
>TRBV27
ASSHRDRGRSEQF
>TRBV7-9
ASSTGPTNYGYT
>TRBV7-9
ASSLGWRPNTGELF
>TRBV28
ASSYTGGYQPQH
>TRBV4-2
ASSQDLVAGEREKLF
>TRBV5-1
ASSSDRKGLGYT
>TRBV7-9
ASSYAGTANTGELF
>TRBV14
ASSPNGRTGHIEQY